A selection of T cell receptor beta chains follows, all from one sample in a study of cytomegalovirus exposure and HLA in healthy donors. The data were produced by immunoSEQ multiplex PCR, yet TCRdb's version contains in-frame clones alone and is incomplete. The sample carries about 150,000 clones, around four fifths recorded once. Sequencing input: PBMCs. Every receptor here comes from a boy aged 2-15 years in good health and CMV-seronegative. CDR3s include the opening cysteine and the closing phenylalanine or tryptophan. The D gene is left open where the match is weak. Clone size is stated in some rows and not others, as once, few, many or a class when expanded.

size,D,V,J,CDR3,DNA
NA,NA,TRBV5-4,TRBJ1-1,CASSLGQGEAFF,TGTGCCAGCAGCTTGGGGCAGGGAGAAGCTTTCTTT
NA,NA,TRBV6-6,TRBJ1-3,CASSPLRSGNTIYF,TGTGCCAGCAGCCCACTCCGGTCTGGAAACACCATATATTTT
NA,TRBD1,TRBV30,TRBJ1-1,CAWSVPGTVTEAFF,TGTGCCTGGAGTGTACCCGGGACAGTAACTGAAGCTTTCTTT
NA,NA,TRBV9,TRBJ2-7,CASSVLGGLGQYF,TGTGCCAGCAGCGTACTGGGGGGTCTAGGGCAGTACTTC
NA,TRBD1,TRBV19,TRBJ1-5,CASATGDYQPQHF,TGTGCCAGTGCTACAGGGGATTATCAGCCCCAGCATTTT
once,NA,TRBV23-1,TRBJ1-2,CASSQSYRRGYTF,TGCGCCAGCAGTCAATCGTACAGGCGCGGCTACACCTTC
NA,NA,TRBV29-1,TRBJ1-2,CSVGEGGYGYTF,TGCAGCGTTGGTGAGGGCGGCTATGGCTACACCTTC
NA,TRBD2,TRBV11-3,TRBJ2-7,CASSGHGTSGSEQYF,TGTGCCAGCAGCGGACACGGGACTAGCGGGAGCGAGCAGTACTTC
NA,NA,TRBV10-3,TRBJ2-7,CARRRGESYEQYF,TGTGCTAGACGCAGGGGTGAGAGTTACGAGCAGTACTTC
NA,TRBD1,TRBV5-4,TRBJ1-4,CASSGRDRDEKLFF,TGTGCCAGCAGCGGCCGGGACAGGGATGAAAAACTGTTTTTT
NA,NA,TRBV7-2,TRBJ2-1,CASRPIGEQFF,TGTGCCAGCAGACCTATCGGTGAGCAGTTCTTC
NA,TRBD1,TRBV5-1,TRBJ2-1,CASSFDRDEVNEQFF,TGCGCCAGCAGCTTCGACAGGGATGAGGTCAATGAGCAGTTCTTC
NA,TRBD1,TRBV4-3,TRBJ2-7,CASSLGTGGPYEQYF,TGCGCCAGCAGCCTCGGGACAGGGGGCCCCTACGAGCAGTACTTC
NA,NA,TRBV5-5,TRBJ1-2,CASERGAYDRAGYTF,TGTGCCAGCGAACGGGGGGCCTACGACCGGGCTGGCTACACCTTC